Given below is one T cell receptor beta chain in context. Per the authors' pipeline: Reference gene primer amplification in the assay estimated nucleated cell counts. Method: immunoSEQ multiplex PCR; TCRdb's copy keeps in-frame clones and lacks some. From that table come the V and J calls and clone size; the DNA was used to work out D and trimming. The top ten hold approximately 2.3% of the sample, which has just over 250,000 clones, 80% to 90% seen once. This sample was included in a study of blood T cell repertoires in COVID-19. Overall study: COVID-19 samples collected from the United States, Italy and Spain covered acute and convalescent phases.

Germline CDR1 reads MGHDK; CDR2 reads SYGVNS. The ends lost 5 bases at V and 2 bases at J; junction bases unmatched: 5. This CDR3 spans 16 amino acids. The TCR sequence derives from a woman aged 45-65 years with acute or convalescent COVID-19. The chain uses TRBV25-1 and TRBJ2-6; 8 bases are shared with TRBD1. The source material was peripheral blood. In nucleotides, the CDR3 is TGTGCCAGCAGTACCCAACAGGGGGCTGGGGCCAACGTCCTGACTTTC. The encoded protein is CASSTQQGAGANVLTF.